These 18 T cell receptor beta chains originate from one sample sequenced in a study of control samples from healthy donors and cancer patients. Libraries were prepared by immunoSEQ multiplex PCR; TCRdb keeps only in-frame clonotypes and omits some of them. Of under 100,000 clones detected, around 90% appear once; the ten largest clones hold roughly a tenth. Sequencing input: PBMCs. Receptor source: a woman between 45 and 65 years old with colorectal cancer.

The chain couples TRBV19 to TRBJ2-5; D uncertain. This CDR3 comprises 12 residues. From germline, CDR1 is LNHDA and CDR2 SQIVND (reference sequence). The V end lost 11 bases, the J end lost 0 bases, and 10 bases lay between the germline ends. The CDR3: CARGGHQETQYF. The CDR3 DNA follows: TGTGCCCGTGGTGGACACCAAGAGACCCAGTACTTC.

The chain combines TRBV2 with TRBJ2-3, with 7 bases fitting TRBD2. Germline-derived CDR1 and CDR2 are SNHLY and FYNNEI. The CDR3 covers 14 residues. Losses at the gene ends were 9 bases for V and 4 bases for J; bases not matched to a gene: 10. The CDR3, as DNA: TGTGCCAGTTCAGCGGGGAGGGCCCCAGATACGCAGTATTTT. The encoded protein is CASSAGRAPDTQYF.

This chain links TRBV12-3 or TRBV12-4 with TRBJ2-2; D not certain. This CDR3 has 12 residues. The ends were cut back, 5 bases at V and 2 bases at J, with 3 bases in the middle. The CDR3 loop reads CASSANTGELFF. Written as DNA, the CDR3 is TGTGCCAGCAGTGCAAACACCGGGGAGCTGTTTTTT.

The chain uses TRBV30 and TRBJ2-2, with 10 bases that match TRBD2. Germline lookup yields CDR1 GTSNPN and CDR2 SVGIG (reference sequence). J was trimmed by 6 bases and V by 5 bases; bases with no gene match: 9. The CDR3 extends over 15 amino acids. The CDR3 DNA sequence: TGTGCCTGGGGAAGCACTAGCGGGGCACCCGGGGAGCTGTTTTTT. Translated: CAWGSTSGAPGELFF. Together with reference TRBV30 and TRBJ2-2, the CDR3 gives the full variable domain: SQTIHQWPATLVQPVGSPLSLECTVEGTSNPNLYWYRQAAGRGLQLLFYSVGIGQISSEVPQNLSASRPQDRQFILSSKKLLLSDSGFYLCAWGSTSGAPGELFFGEGSRLTVL.

The chain joins TRBV6-1 to TRBJ1-2; D gene uncertain. This CDR3 has 13 residues. The germline gives CDR1 MNHNS, CDR2 SASEGT. V was cut by 2 bases and J by 4 bases, with 8 bases left in between. The CDR3 protein is CASSESWSYGYTF. In DNA form, the CDR3 reads TGTGCCAGCAGTGAAAGTTGGTCCTATGGCTACACCTTC.

This chain connects TRBV3-1 (or the pseudogene TRBV3-2) to TRBJ2-1; D ambiguous. The V gene lost 4 bases and the J gene lost 6 bases, with 7 bases spanning the gap. Germline values: CDR1 LGHDT, CDR2 YNNKEL (reference sequence). The CDR3 sequence is 12 residues long. The CDR3 bases are TGTGCCAGCAGCCCCTCCGGCAATGAGCAGTTCTTC. Protein: CASSPSGNEQFF.

The rearrangement links TRBV9 to TRBJ2-5, with TRBD2 matching over 13 bases. The CDR3 runs to 16 residues. With V trimmed by 4 bases and J by 5 bases, 8 bases remained unmatched. Looked up from germline, CDR1 is SGDLS and CDR2 is YYNGEE. CDR3 residues: CASSPGTSGVSETQYF. As DNA, the CDR3 is TGTGCCAGCAGCCCGGGGACTAGCGGGGTGAGCGAGACCCAGTACTTC.

This clone was seen a single time. CDR3: CASSPRANTEAFF. In nucleotides, the CDR3 is TGTGCCAGCAGTCCCAGGGCCAACACTGAAGCTTTCTTT. The rearrangement links TRBV27 to TRBJ1-1; tentatively, D is TRBD1 (5 bases). The CDR3 has 13 residues. The germline V gene has CDR1 MNHEY and CDR2 SMNVEV (reference sequence). V shed 5 bases and J shed 2 bases, with 9 bases lying between them.

The chain joins TRBV5-6 to TRBJ2-1, with TRBD2 matching 7 bases. This CDR3 spans 15 amino acids. J was trimmed by 3 bases and V by 0 bases; bases with no gene match: 3. Germline lookup yields CDR1 SGHDT and CDR2 YYEEEE. The DNA of the CDR3 is TGTGCCAGCAGCTTGGTGCGGGGGAACTACAATGAGCAGTTCTTC. Translating gives CASSLVRGNYNEQFF.

V is TRBV4-3 and J is TRBJ2-3, with 8 bases lining up with TRBD1. Germline assignment: CDR1 LGHNA and CDR2 YSLEER. V lost 0 bases and J lost 2; bases outside the gene matches: 7. CDR3 length: 17 amino acids. CDR3 amino acids: CASSQDNQGAFTDTQYF. The CDR3 nucleotides are TGCGCCAGCAGCCAAGATAACCAGGGGGCTTTCACAGATACGCAGTATTTT.

The V call is TRBV6-5, the J call TRBJ2-5, with a possible D match to TRBD1 (6 bases). The germline CDR1 and CDR2 sequences are MNHEY and SVGAGI. Trimming shortened V by 4 bases and J by 5 bases, and 11 bases separated the two germline ends. The CDR3 has 13 residues. The CDR3 here is CASSFNRVETQYF. The CDR3, as DNA: TGTGCCAGCAGTTTTAACAGGGTGGAGACCCAGTACTTC.

The chain has TRBV5-1 and TRBJ2-3; 10 positions match TRBD2. Losses at the gene ends were 1 base for V and 0 bases for J; bases not matched to a gene: 14. Germline loops: CDR1 SGHRS, CDR2 YFSETQ. This CDR3 region has 20 residues. Written as DNA, the CDR3 is TGCGCCAGCAGCTTGACGTTTGGAGTAGCGGGGGGCTCTAGCACAGATACGCAGTATTTT. Translated: CASSLTFGVAGGSSTDTQYF.

J is TRBJ2-3 and V is TRBV5-6, with D perhaps given as TRBD1 or TRBD2 (6 bases each). V lost 4 bases and J lost 5, with 17 bases in between. The CDR3 has 15 amino acids. Germline values: CDR1 SGHDT, CDR2 YYEEEE. CDR3 residues: CASSIGGGKGDTQYF. The DNA of the CDR3 is TGTGCCAGCAGCATAGGAGGGGGGAAGGGAGATACGCAGTATTTT.

V usage is TRBV7-2 and J usage is TRBJ2-3; D is possibly TRBD1 (6 bases). The germline CDR1 and CDR2 sequences are SGHTA and FQGNSA. The CDR3 length is 13 residues. V was clipped by 2 bases and J by 4 bases, with 7 bases between them. The CDR3 loop reads CASSLQGSDTQYF. CDR3 DNA: TGTGCCAGCAGCTTACAGGGGTCAGATACGCAGTATTTT.

The chain recombines TRBV7-8 with TRBJ1-1; 7 bases fit TRBD1. This CDR3 has 13 amino acids. Germline CDR1 and CDR2: SGHVS and FQNEAQ. V trimming: 4 bases; J trimming: 5 bases; junction bases outside the gene matches: 4. The CDR3 coding sequence is TGTGCCAGCAGCTATACAGGGGTTACTGAAGCTTTCTTT. Translation gives CASSYTGVTEAFF.

The chain links TRBV7-2 to TRBJ1-3, with TRBD1 identical over 8 bases. The CDR3 length is 16 residues. The V gene's germline CDR1 is SGHTA and CDR2 FQGNSA. V gave up 1 base and J gave up 3 bases; unmatched junction bases: 5. The CDR3 nucleotides are TGTGCCAGCAGCTTAGATCAGGGGGCGCTTGGAAACACCATATATTTT. Translating gives CASSLDQGALGNTIYF.

V usage is TRBV5-6 and J usage is TRBJ1-6, with TRBD1 identical over 8 bases. Germline CDR1 SGHDT, CDR2 YYEEEE. The trim removed 0 bases at V and 9 bases at J, leaving 11 bases unmatched. The CDR3 covers 17 residues. CDR3 sequence (DNA): TGTGCCAGCAGCTTGGGAGATTCGCAGGGGGCCGGTTCACCCCTCCACTTT. This gives the protein CASSLGDSQGAGSPLHF.

CDR3 region: CASSINPVGTEAFF. Here the CDR3 DNA reads TGTGCCAGTAGTATAAATCCTGTGGGCACTGAAGCTTTCTTT. The chain joins TRBV19 to TRBJ1-1; D call uncertain. The ends were cut back, 2 bases at V and 4 bases at J, with 11 bases in the middle. There are 14 residues in the CDR3. Germline V gene sequence: CDR1 LNHDA, CDR2 SQIVND (reference sequence). Complete variable domain (other parts from reference TRBV19 and TRBJ1-1): DGGITQSPKYLFRKEGQNVTLSCEQNLNHDAMYWYRQDPGQGLRLIYYSQIVNDFQKGDIAEGYSVSREKKESFPLTVTSAQKNPTAFYLCASSINPVGTEAFFGQGTRLTVV.